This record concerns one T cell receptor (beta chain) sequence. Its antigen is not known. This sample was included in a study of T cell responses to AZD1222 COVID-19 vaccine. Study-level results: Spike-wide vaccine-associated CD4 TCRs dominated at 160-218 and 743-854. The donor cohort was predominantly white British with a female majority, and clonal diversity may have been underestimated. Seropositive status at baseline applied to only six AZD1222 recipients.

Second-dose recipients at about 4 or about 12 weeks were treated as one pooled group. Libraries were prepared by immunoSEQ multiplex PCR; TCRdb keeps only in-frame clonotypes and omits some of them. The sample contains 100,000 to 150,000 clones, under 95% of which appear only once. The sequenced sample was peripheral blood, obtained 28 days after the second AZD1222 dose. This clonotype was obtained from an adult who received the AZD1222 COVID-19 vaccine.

Written as DNA, the CDR3 is TGCGCCAGCAGCCCGGAGGGGGCCCAGGTAGGACCCCAGCATTTT. Protein: CASSPEGAQVGPQHF. V gene TRBV5-1 combines with J gene TRBJ1-5; 7 positions agree with TRBD1. The CDR3 spans 15 residues. Trimming removed 4 bases from V and 10 bases from J; junction bases left unmatched: 14. Germline V gene sequence: CDR1 SGHRS, CDR2 YFSETQ.